The text below deals with one T cell receptor (beta chain). This sample is drawn from a study of blood T cell repertoires in COVID-19. Symptom resolution, clearance, or two negative PCRs marked donors in Cohort 3 as recovered. Authors' methods: For nucleated cells, counts were estimated from reference gene primer amplification. Only in-frame clones appear in the TCRdb table, and some are missing; sequencing was by immunoSEQ multiplex PCR. Clone size and the V and J calls come from that table; the DNA yielded D and trimming. This table has 200,000 or so clones, around 92% appearing once. V was pared by 8 bases and J by 1 base, with 19 bases of the junction left unmatched. CDR1 ENHRY and CDR2 SYGVKD come from the germline V gene. CDR3 length equals 18 residues.

This sequence was found in a woman between 18 and 29 years old who had recovered from COVID-19. Specimen: PBMCs or T cells enriched from blood (not recorded which). The chain recombines TRBV10-3 with TRBJ1-1; the match to TRBD1 covers 7 bases. The DNA of the CDR3 is TGTGCCATCCCGAGGGGGGTATCGGGCAGGGACAGGAACACTGAAGCTTTCTTT. Its translation is CAIPRGVSGRDRNTEAFF.